The T cell receptor (beta chain) described here comes from a study of T cells in Graves' hyperthyroidism and ophthalmopathy. Study findings and constraints: Most clonotypes that expanded in the thyroid above 0.001 also showed up in blood.

This clonotype was observed at least ten times. Its antigen is currently unknown. The authors obtained PBMCs from more than 8 ml of fresh peripheral blood. CDR3 length: 13 amino acids. Trimming shortened V by 6 bases and J by 2 bases, and 10 bases separated the two germline ends. TCR beta CDR3 region amplification was performed from RNA transcripts. The HTBI primer set served for first-round RT-PCR of the TCR CDR3. Using its own MiXCR run on the multiplex PCR reads, TCRdb lists one record per CDR3 protein. This sample has some 760,000 distinct CDR3 sequences; approximately 14% occur once, and the top ten carry roughly 10%.

The TCR comes from a woman aged 18-29 years with Graves' hyperthyroidism. The material sequenced was blood. The chain has TRBV12-3 or TRBV12-4 and TRBJ1-2; tentative D call: TRBD1 (5 bases). The CDR3 protein is CASRRGTNYGYTF. CDR3 DNA: TGTGCCAGCAGGCGAGGGACCAACTATGGCTACACCTTC.